The clone carrying this T cell receptor beta chain was counted once. The sample is drawn from a study of blood T cell repertoires in COVID-19. Assay: immunoSEQ multiplex PCR; the TCRdb copy retains only in-frame clones and omits some. The sample records over 110,000 clones, about 91% being singletons. Germline CDR1 reads SGHTS; CDR2 reads YDEGEE. This CDR3 region has 16 residues. The trim removed 2 bases at V and 0 bases at J, leaving 6 bases unmatched. The receptor was derived from a human donor in a cohort sampled during active COVID-19. What was sequenced was peripheral blood. The genes are TRBV5-8 and TRBJ1-2; 8 bases align to TRBD1. The CDR3 region is CASSFSGDRPNYGYTF. DNA of the CDR3: TGTGCCAGCAGCTTTTCGGGGGACAGGCCTAACTATGGCTACACCTTC.